This T cell receptor beta chain emerged from a study of blood T cell repertoires in COVID-19. Study background: Researchers got acute and convalescent COVID-19 samples from the United States, Italy and Spain. The cDNA or gDNA used as material had been derived from T cells, B-cell-depleted T cells, or PBMCs.

Germline values: CDR1 MNHEY, CDR2 SMNVEV (reference sequence). V shed 5 bases and J 0 bases; nucleotides not matched to a gene: 10. This CDR3 comprises 16 residues. As originally analysed: Reference gene primers were amplified, and this amplification served to estimate nucleated cell counts. Profiled with immunoSEQ multiplex PCR; TCRdb holds only in-frame clones, not every one. Clone size and V and J calls were adopted from that table, with D and trimming inferred from the DNA. Of roughly 85,000 clones in the sample, 80% to 90% were seen once. The specimen sequenced was peripheral blood. This rearrangement joins TRBV27 to TRBJ2-7; 7 bases line up with TRBD2. The origin of this receptor is a man in his fifties with active or convalescent COVID-19. CDR3 sequence (DNA): TGTGCCAGCAGTCCCTCGGGCGGGGGATTCTCCTACGAGCAGTACTTC. This sequence encodes CASSPSGGGFSYEQYF.